This T cell receptor beta chain originates from a study of shared clonotypes between healthy human individuals (dated by TCRdb to the early 2020s). About the study as a whole: The cohort comprised two women and three men aged 18 to 49 years. To estimate repertoire size and how much clonotype sharing occurs between individuals, the study deeply sequenced the blood TCR repertoires of about 5 healthy adults. Per donor, leukapheresis produced somewhere between about 0.9 and 9.5 billion PBMCs. For each donor, CD4 naive and CD4 memory were each given three plates, CD8 naive was given two plates, and CD8 memory was given one plate. To increase sequencing depth and limit assay-specific biases, TCR repertoire library preparation and sequencing were carried out by different laboratories using diverse techniques. What the work shows at the level of the full study, not this receptor alone: Only blood was sampled, and tissue TCR repertoires likely differ from those in blood. Pairwise subsampling indicated that sequencing depth was expected to affect the degree of clonotype sharing among donors. Because the study included only a small number of donors, the genetic and exposure-history diversity represented was limited. About 5% of naive CD4, around 3.6% of naive CD8, approximately 2.2% of memory CD4, and around 0.4% of memory CD8 clonotypes were shared across a few donors. Higher generation probabilities were observed for clonotypes shared by all four sorted-subset donors than for non-shared clonotypes. Rarefaction of sorted-subset datasets indicated incomplete sequencing despite the large sequencing depth. Estimated clonotype richness was generally larger for naive than for memory subsets.

TCR CDR3 regions were amplified from genomic DNA by multiplex PCR using the deep immunoSEQ assay. Extracted genomic DNA from each cell subset was spread evenly across all wells of several immunoSEQ 96-well plates, with each plate serving as a replicate. Each replicate PCR for sorted subsets received around 200 ng genomic DNA, equal to tens of thousands of T cell genomes. Purified libraries were measured with a Qubit 3.0 fluorometer, size-checked on a Bioanalyzer 2100, and measured again with the KAPA Library Quantification kit. A separate single-read 150-cycle Illumina NextSeq 550 flow cell was used to sequence each immunoSEQ 96-well plate. The original pipeline was this. Because only junctional sequences without quality scores were contained in the immunoSEQ output, filtering matching that applied to full-length reads could not be performed. Sequences were annotated with PyIR, a Python wrapper for IgBLAST v1.9, using IMGT germline references to assign V/J genes and CDR3. Reads were filtered out if the reads had weak V/J assignments (E-value above 1e-6), no CDR3, stop codons, out-of-frame junctions, or ambiguous translated residues. V3J clonotypes were defined as sequences sharing an identical inferred V gene, J gene, and CDR3 amino acid sequence. Percentage overlap between repertoires was calculated by dividing the number of shared unique clonotypes by the size of the smaller repertoire. Repertoire richness was assessed with RTK rarefaction, the Chao1 estimator, and Recon v2.1 estimates of unobserved clonotypes. OLGA was used to compute generation probabilities for all TCRbeta clonotypes that the gDNA method yielded from a few donors. In its TCRdb copy, this immuneACCESS table keeps in-frame sequences only and misses some clones. Where compared with another copy, unresolved V genes explain less than half of these, and the others have no known cause. The V and J calls and the clone size are those of that table, but D and trimming were determined from the DNA. A total of 2,500,000 or so clones appear in this sample, just over 90% of them only once. Over 0.12% of the sample belongs to the ten largest clones.

On this clone itself: Its antigen has not been determined. No much larger clone is present one base from it, and per-base qualities are unavailable. Other DNA sequences from this sample encode an identical CDR3 as well.

The CDR3 covers 15 residues, taking in both the cysteine and the phenylalanine. Kept here is only the CDR3 DNA, which spans 45 bases and is read in frame from base 1. The V end gives up 6 bases and the J end 1 base, leaving 6 bases in the junction not matched to a gene. CDR1 and CDR2 are read off the germline V gene as LGHNA and YSLEER. The donors were healthy, HIV-negative adults with no recently reported acute infections or vaccinations. Only Caucasian adults living in Nashville, Tennessee, USA were represented among the donors. CD4+ T cells were enriched by magnetic negative selection, after which naive cells were positively selected on CD45RA and the negative fraction was taken as the memory subset. Blood was obtained by leukapheresis, after which PBMCs were separated by Ficoll-Histopaque density gradient centrifugation and cryopreserved in liquid nitrogen vapor phase. Analytical flow cytometry was used to check the purity and quantity of each magnetically sorted T cell population. Genomic DNA was isolated from every sorted fraction and measured by UV absorbance on a Nanodrop 2000c.

The sample comprised naive CD4+ T cells sorted from blood. The cell subset or site label, read with the paper, signifies: CD45RA+ positively selected. The chain is assembled from TRBV4-3 and TRBJ2-7; 10 middle bases align to TRBD2. The source is a man aged 18 to 30 in good health. The CDR3 is CASSRTSGSSYEQYF. Here is the DNA: TGCGCCAGCAGTCGGACTAGCGGAAGTTCCTACGAGCAGTACTTC.